The clone carrying this T cell receptor (beta chain) was seen more than once but under ten times. The antigen remains undetermined. The sample originates from a study of T-cell reconstitution after alpha-beta-depleted transplantation in children. Study-wide results and caveats: Newly generated T cells supplied most T-cell counts and diversity one year post-transplant. Several hundred expanded graft clones reportedly were the source of alpha-beta T cells about two months after transplant. Where some patients showed high TCRbeta diversity at day 60, it came from recipient T cells and thymic progenitors that had survived.

The CDR3 runs to 12 residues. Germline assignment: CDR1 SQVTM and CDR2 ANQGSEA. V lost 0 bases and J lost 4, with 5 bases in between. During its preparation, the TCRbeta library received unique molecular identifiers. TCRdb ran MiXCR on the PCR reads and lists one entry per CDR3 protein. The sample lists 200,000 to 250,000 distinct CDR3 sequences, roughly a quarter seen once, with over 2.5% in the top ten. This specimen was PBMCs, taken before TCRalphabeta/CD19-depleted stem cell transplant. The rearrangement links TRBV29-1 to TRBJ2-3; D unresolved. This clonotype was sampled from a girl aged 2 to 9 with Fanconi anemia, due to receive a stem cell transplant. The CDR3 DNA reads as TGCAGCGTTGAAGATCGCCCAGATACGCAGTATTTT. Translation: CSVEDRPDTQYF.